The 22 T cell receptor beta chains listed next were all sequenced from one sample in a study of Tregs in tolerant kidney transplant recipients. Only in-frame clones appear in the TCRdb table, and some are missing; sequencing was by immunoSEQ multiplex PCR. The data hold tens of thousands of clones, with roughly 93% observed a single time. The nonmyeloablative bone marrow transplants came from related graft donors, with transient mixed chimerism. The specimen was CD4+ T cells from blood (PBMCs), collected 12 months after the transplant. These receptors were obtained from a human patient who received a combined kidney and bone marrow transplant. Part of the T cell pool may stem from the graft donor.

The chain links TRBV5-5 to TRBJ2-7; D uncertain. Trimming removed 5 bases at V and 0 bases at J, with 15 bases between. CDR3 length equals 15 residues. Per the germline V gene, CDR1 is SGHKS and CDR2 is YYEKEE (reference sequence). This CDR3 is CASSTPARGSYEQYF. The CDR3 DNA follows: TGTGCCAGCAGTACCCCCGCCAGAGGCTCCTACGAGCAGTACTTC.

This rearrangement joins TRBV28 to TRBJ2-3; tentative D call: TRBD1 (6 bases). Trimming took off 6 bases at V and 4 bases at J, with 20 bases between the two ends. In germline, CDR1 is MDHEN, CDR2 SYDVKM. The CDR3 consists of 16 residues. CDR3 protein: CASSDTTRQESDTQYF. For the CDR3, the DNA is TGTGCCAGCAGCGATACCACCCGACAGGAGTCAGATACGCAGTATTTT.

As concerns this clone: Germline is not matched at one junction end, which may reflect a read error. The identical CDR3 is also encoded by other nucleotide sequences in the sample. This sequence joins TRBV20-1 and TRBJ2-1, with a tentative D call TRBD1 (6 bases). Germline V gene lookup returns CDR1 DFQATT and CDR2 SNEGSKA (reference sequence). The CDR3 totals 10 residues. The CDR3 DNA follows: TGCAGTGCCCGGGACAACGAGCAGTTCTTC. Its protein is CSARDNEQFF.

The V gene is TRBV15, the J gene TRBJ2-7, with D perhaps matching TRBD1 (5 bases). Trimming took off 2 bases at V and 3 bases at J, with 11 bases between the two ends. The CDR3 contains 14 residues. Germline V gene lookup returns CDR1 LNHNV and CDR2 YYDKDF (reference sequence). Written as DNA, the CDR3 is TGTGCCACCAGCAGACACAAACAGGACTACGAGCAGTACTTC. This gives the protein CATSRHKQDYEQYF.

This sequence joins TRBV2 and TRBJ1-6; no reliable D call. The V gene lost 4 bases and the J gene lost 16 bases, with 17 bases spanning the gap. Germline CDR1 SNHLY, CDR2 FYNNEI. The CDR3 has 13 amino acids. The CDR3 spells CASSGSGPGGLHF. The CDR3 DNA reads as TGTGCCAGCAGTGGAAGTGGCCCAGGAGGTCTCCACTTT.

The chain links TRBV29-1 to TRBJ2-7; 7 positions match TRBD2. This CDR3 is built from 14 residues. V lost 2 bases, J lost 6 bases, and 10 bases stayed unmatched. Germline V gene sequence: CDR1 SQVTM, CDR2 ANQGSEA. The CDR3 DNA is TGCAGCGTTGAAAGCCCTAGCGGAGCGGGCGAGCAGTACTTC. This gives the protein CSVESPSGAGEQYF.

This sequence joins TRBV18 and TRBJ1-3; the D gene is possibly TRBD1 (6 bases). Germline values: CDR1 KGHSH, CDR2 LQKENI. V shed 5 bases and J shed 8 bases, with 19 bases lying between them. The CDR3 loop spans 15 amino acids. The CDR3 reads CASSFDSPSGDTIYF. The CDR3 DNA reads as TGTGCCAGCTCATTCGACAGTCCCTCAGGGGACACCATATATTTT.

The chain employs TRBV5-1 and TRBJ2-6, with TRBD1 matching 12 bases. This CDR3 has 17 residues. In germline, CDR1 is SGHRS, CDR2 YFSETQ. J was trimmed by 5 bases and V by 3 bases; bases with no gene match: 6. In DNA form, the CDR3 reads TGCGCCAGCAGCTCCGGGACAGGGGGCGCTCGGGCCAACGTCCTGACTTTC. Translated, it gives CASSSGTGGARANVLTF.

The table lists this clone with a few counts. CDR3 sequence: CASSQGFYRTGETQYF. The CDR3 region has the DNA TGTGCCAGCAGCCAAGGCTTTTACAGGACCGGAGAGACCCAGTACTTC. V is TRBV14 and J is TRBJ2-5, with D possibly matching TRBD1 (5 bases). Germline V gene data show CDR1 as SGHDN and CDR2 as FVKESK. V was cut by 1 base and J by 4 bases, with 16 bases left in between. CDR3 length: 16 residues.

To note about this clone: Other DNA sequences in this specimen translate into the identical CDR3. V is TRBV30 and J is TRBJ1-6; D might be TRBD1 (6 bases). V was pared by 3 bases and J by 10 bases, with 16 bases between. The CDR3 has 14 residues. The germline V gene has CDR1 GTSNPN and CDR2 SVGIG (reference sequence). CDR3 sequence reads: CAWSLVQGLSPLHF. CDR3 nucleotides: TGTGCCTGGAGCCTCGTACAGGGTCTCTCACCCCTCCACTTT. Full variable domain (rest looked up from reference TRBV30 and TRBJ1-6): SQTIHQWPATLVQPVGSPLSLECTVEGTSNPNLYWYRQAAGRGLQLLFYSVGIGQISSEVPQNLSASRPQDRQFILSSKKLLLSDSGFYLCAWSLVQGLSPLHFGNGTRLTVT.

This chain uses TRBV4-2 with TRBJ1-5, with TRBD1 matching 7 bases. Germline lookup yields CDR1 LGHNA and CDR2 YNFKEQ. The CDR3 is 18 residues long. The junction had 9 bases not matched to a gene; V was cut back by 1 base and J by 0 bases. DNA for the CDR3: TGTGCCAGCAGCCAAGTGGGGTGGACAGGCAATAGCAATCAGCCCCAGCATTTT. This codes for CASSQVGWTGNSNQPQHF.

CDR3 sequence: CASSRRGVAFNEQFF. In nucleotides, the CDR3 is TGTGCCAGCTCTAGGCGGGGGGTCGCGTTCAATGAGCAGTTCTTC. The J gene is TRBJ2-1, the V gene TRBV18; 8 bases are a match to TRBD2. Germline V CDR1 and CDR2: KGHSH, LQKENI. The length of the CDR3 is 15 residues. The trim removed 6 bases at V and 6 bases at J, leaving 10 bases unmatched.

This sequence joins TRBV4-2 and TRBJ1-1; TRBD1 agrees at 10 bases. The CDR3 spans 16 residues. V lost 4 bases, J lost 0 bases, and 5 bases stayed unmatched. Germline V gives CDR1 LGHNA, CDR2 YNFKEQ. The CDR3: CASSPGQGFMNTEAFF. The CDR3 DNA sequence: TGTGCCAGCAGCCCGGGACAGGGGTTCATGAACACTGAAGCTTTCTTT.

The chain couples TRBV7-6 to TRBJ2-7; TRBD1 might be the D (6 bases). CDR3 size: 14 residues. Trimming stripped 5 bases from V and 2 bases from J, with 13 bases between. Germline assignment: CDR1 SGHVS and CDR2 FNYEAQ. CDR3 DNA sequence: TGTGCCAGCAGCGCCTGGCAGGGGACCTACGAGCAGTACTTC. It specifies CASSAWQGTYEQYF.

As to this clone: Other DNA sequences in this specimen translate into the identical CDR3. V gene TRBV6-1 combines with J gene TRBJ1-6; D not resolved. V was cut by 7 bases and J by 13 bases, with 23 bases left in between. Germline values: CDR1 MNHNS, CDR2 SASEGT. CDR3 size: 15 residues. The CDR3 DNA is TGTGCCAGCACCCTGGTCCCCTTAGCAAACTCCCCCCTCCACTTT. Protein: CASTLVPLANSPLHF.

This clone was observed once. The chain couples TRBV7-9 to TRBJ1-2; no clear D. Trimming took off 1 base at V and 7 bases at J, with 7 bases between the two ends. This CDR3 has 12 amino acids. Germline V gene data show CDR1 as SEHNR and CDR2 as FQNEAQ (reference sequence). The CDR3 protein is CASSLGGGGYTF. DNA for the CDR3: TGTGCCAGCAGCTTAGGTGGCGGTGGCTACACCTTC.

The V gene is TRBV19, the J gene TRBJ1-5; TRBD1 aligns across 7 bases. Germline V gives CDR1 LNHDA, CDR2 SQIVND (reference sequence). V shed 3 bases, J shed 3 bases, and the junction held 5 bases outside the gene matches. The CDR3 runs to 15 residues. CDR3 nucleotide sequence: TGTGCCAGTAGTATCCGGACAGGCTCCAATCAGCCCCAGCATTTT. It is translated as CASSIRTGSNQPQHF.

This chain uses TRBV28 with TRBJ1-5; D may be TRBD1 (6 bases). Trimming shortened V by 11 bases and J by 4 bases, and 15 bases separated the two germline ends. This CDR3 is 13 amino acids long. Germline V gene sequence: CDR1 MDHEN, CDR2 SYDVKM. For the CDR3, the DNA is TGTGCCGTCCCGGGGGGGCGAAATCAGCCCCAGCATTTT. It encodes CAVPGGRNQPQHF.

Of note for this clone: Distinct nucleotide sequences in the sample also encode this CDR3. CDR3 region: CASSLRTGEQYF. CDR3 bases: TGTGCCAGCAGCCTTCGAACCGGCGAGCAGTACTTC. V gene TRBV7-2 combines with J gene TRBJ2-7; D remains ambiguous. The V end lost 5 bases, the J end lost 6 bases, and 11 bases lay between the germline ends. This CDR3 has 12 amino acids. Germline CDR1 SGHTA, CDR2 FQGNSA.

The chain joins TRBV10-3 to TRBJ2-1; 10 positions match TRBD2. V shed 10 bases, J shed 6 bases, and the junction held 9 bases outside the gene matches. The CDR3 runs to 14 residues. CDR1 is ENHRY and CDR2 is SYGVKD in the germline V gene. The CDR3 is CATLAGAKSNEQFF. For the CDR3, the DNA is TGTGCCACCCTAGCGGGGGCAAAGAGCAATGAGCAGTTCTTC.

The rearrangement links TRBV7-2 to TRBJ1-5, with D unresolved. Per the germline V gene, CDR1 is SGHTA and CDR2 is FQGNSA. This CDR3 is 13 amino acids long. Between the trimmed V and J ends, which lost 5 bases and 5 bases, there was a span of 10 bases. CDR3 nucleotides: TGTGCCAGCAGCCCGGTCGCGTATCAGCCCCAGCATTTT. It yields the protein CASSPVAYQPQHF.

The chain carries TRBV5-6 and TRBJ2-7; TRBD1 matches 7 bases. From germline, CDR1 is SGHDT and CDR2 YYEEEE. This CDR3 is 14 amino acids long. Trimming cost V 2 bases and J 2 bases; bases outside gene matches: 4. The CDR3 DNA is TGTGCCAGCAGCTTAGACAGGGTCACCTACGAGCAGTACTTC. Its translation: CASSLDRVTYEQYF. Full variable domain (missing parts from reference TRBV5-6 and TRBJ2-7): DAGVTQSPTHLIKTRGQQVTLRCSPKSGHDTVSWYQQALGQGPQFIFQYYEEEERQRGNFPDRFSGHQFPNYSSELNVNALLLGDSALYLCASSLDRVTYEQYFGPGTRLTVT.